This T cell receptor (beta chain) was identified during a study of human T cells and chemical hapten exposure. Study summary: Each patch test put 0.01% DPC on the upper back, and results were read at 6 days.

Time point given: patch test 1, 2 weeks after DPC sensitization. The sample's treatment: therapeutic diphenylcyclopropenone sensitization with weekly scalp DPC. Prior to application of each patch test, blood was drawn. The length of the CDR3 is 12 residues. Germline loops: CDR1 MDHEN, CDR2 SYDVKM. With 6 bases removed from V and 2 bases from J, the gap between germline ends came to 8 bases. Individual cDNA molecules had unique molecular identifiers attached to them by the library. In TCRdb, the RACE reads were re-called with MiXCR into one record per CDR3 protein. The repertoire includes roughly 82,000 distinct CDR3 sequences, about 11% of them detected once, and roughly 3.6% sits in the top ten.

Sequenced material: whole blood, taken in connection with sensitization to the hapten diphenylcyclopropenone (DPC). This sequence joins TRBV28 and TRBJ2-7; D is undetermined. The receptor was derived from a woman in her sixties with alopecia areata. Some clones in this sample may be carry-over from other donors' samples. The CDR3 DNA reads TGTGCCAGCAGGGCGTCAACCTACGAGCAGTACTTC. It encodes CASRASTYEQYF.